The 26 T cell receptor beta chains presented below share a single source sample, sequenced in a study of blood T cells in healthy people across ages. Together with a sample-barcoded 5' primer, a J-beta primer mix was included in a second PCR lasting about 6 to 12 cycles. TCRdb reanalysed the 5' RACE reads using MiXCR and keeps one entry per CDR3 protein. The sample records approximately 680,000 distinct CDR3 sequences, around 32% being singletons. Sequences were obtained from blood. Receptor source: an elderly woman in good health.

This clonotype came up a few times. This chain uses TRBV20-1 with TRBJ1-6; 9 bases line up with TRBD1. CDR3 length: 18 residues. V gave up 1 base and J gave up 7 bases; unmatched junction bases: 14. Germline CDR1 DFQATT, CDR2 SNEGSKA (reference sequence). The CDR3, as DNA: TGCAGTGCTAGAGGGGGGGGGACAGGGCAGGGGACGAATTCACCCCTCCACTTT. Protein product: CSARGGGTGQGTNSPLHF.

This clonotype showed up just a few times. This chain connects TRBV30 to TRBJ2-7, with unresolved D. Germline V gene data show CDR1 as GTSNPN and CDR2 as SVGIG (reference sequence). The CDR3 consists of 12 residues. The germline V and J ends were trimmed by 2 bases and 6 bases, with 11 bases remaining between them. CDR3 region: CAWSFVLPEQYF. As DNA, the CDR3 is TGTGCCTGGAGTTTTGTCCTCCCCGAGCAGTACTTC.

The sample holds a few counts of this clonotype. The CDR3 DNA reads TGTGCCAGCAGCGCCCCTCGGGAGCAGTTCTTC. Amino acid sequence: CASSAPREQFF. The rearrangement joins TRBV6-2 or TRBV6-3 to TRBJ2-1; D ambiguous. The CDR3 runs to 11 residues. The germline V gene encodes CDR1 MNHEY and CDR2 SVGEGT. Trimming took 6 bases from V and 10 from J, leaving 10 bases between them.

The count of this clonotype is one. V usage is TRBV12-3 or TRBV12-4 and J usage is TRBJ2-3, with D maybe TRBD1 (5 bases). The CDR3 has 12 amino acids. V lost 3 bases to trimming and J lost 4 bases, with 5 bases between them. CDR3 region: CASSLTADTQYF. In nucleotides, the CDR3 is TGTGCCAGCAGTTTGACAGCAGATACGCAGTATTTT.

This clonotype was recorded many times. The genes are TRBV12-3 or TRBV12-4 and TRBJ2-7; 7 nucleotides line up with TRBD1. CDR3 size: 14 residues. Trimming removed 0 bases from V and 4 bases from J; junction bases left unmatched: 3. The CDR3 sequence is CASSLAGGEYEQYF. The CDR3 DNA is TGTGCCAGCAGTTTAGCAGGGGGCGAATACGAGCAGTACTTC.

This clonotype was counted between two and nine times. Given a much more abundant clone one base away, this may be a read error. V gene TRBV6-5 combines with J gene TRBJ2-6, with D tentatively TRBD1 (6 bases). Per germline, CDR1 MNHEY and CDR2 SVGAGI. The CDR3 runs to 16 residues. This CDR3 reads CASSRQESSGANVRTF. The CDR3 nucleotides are TGTGCCAGCAGTCGACAGGAGAGCTCTGGGGCCAACGTCCGGACTTTC.

This clonotype was picked up a small number of times. This rearrangement joins TRBV7-2 to TRBJ2-2; TRBD2 matches 10 bases. The CDR3 consists of 17 residues. Germline V gene data show CDR1 as SGHTA and CDR2 as FQGNSA. Trimming cost V 4 bases and J 4 bases; bases outside gene matches: 9. The CDR3 loop is CASSSQGAGGPTGELFF. CDR3 sequence (DNA): TGTGCCAGCAGCTCCCAGGGAGCGGGGGGGCCCACCGGGGAGCTGTTTTTT. Full variable domain (remainder filled in from reference TRBV7-2 and TRBJ2-2): GAGVSQSPSNKVTEKGKDVELRCDPISGHTALYWYRQSLGQGLEFLIYFQGNSAPDKSGLPSDRFSAERTGGSVSTLTIQRTQQEDSAVYLCASSSQGAGGPTGELFFGEGSRLTVL.

V usage is TRBV20-1 and J usage is TRBJ2-2, with D unresolved. The germline V gene has CDR1 DFQATT and CDR2 SNEGSKA (reference sequence). Trimming shortened V by 3 bases and J by 4 bases, and 12 bases separated the two germline ends. The CDR3 loop spans 14 amino acids. In DNA form, the CDR3 reads TGCAGTGCTAGTCGGGCTGACGGCACCGGGGAGCTGTTTTTT. Amino acids: CSASRADGTGELFF.

Details on this clonotype: Mismatch with germline at one junction end may stem from a read error. The gene calls are TRBV24-1 and TRBJ2-1, with 7 positions matching TRBD1. The length of the CDR3 is 15 residues. Germline V gene sequence: CDR1 KGHDR, CDR2 SFDVKD. CDR3 loop: CATSDQRTGSNGQFF. The CDR3, as DNA: TGTGCCACCAGTGATCAAAGGACAGGATCTAATGGGCAGTTCTTC.

This clonotype was counted a few times. J is TRBJ1-1 and V is TRBV27, with 7 bases matching TRBD1. V was clipped by 7 bases and J by 5 bases; unmatched bases: 7. The CDR3 sequence is 13 residues long. Germline V CDR1 and CDR2: MNHEY, SMNVEV (reference sequence). In nucleotides, the CDR3 is TGTGCCAGCAATCGACAGGGAGGGACTGAAGCTTTCTTT. Protein product: CASNRQGGTEAFF.

In this sample, this clonotype turned up a few times. CDR3 DNA sequence: TGTGCCAGCAGCTTAAATCAGGGATATGAGCAGTTCTTC. This codes for CASSLNQGYEQFF. This sequence joins TRBV7-2 and TRBJ2-1, with a weak D call TRBD1 (5 bases). The CDR3 has 13 amino acids. Trimming stripped 2 bases from V and 8 bases from J, with 10 bases between. Per the germline V gene, CDR1 is SGHTA and CDR2 is FQGNSA.

At least ten counts were recorded for this clonotype. The rearrangement links TRBV10-2 to TRBJ1-5; D might be TRBD1 (6 bases). The germline V gene encodes CDR1 WSHSY and CDR2 SAAADI. The CDR3 spans 15 residues. The V and J ends lost 0 bases and 7 bases respectively, with 13 bases between them. The CDR3 coding sequence is TGCGCCAGCAGTGAGTCGAGGGGGGAAAGACAGCCCCAGCATTTT. Its translation: CASSESRGERQPQHF.

To note about this clonotype: A single base separates this from a much larger clone, so it may be a read error. The chain uses TRBV20-1 and TRBJ2-5; D not certain. Trimming pared 3 bases from V and 11 bases from J, leaving 25 bases between. CDR1 is DFQATT, CDR2 SNEGSKA, per germline (reference sequence). This CDR3 is built from 15 residues. The CDR3 protein is CSASFRAQGVNEQYF. The CDR3 coding sequence is TGCAGTGCTAGCTTCCGGGCCCAAGGCGTAAATGAGCAGTACTTC.

To note about this clonotype: A much larger clone differs by one base, so this may be a read error. The chain has TRBV7-2 and TRBJ2-1; the D call may be TRBD1 or TRBD2 (5 bases each). The CDR3 covers 15 residues. Looked up from germline, CDR1 is SGHTA and CDR2 is FQGNSA. The CDR3 loop reads CASSPTGTPGNGQFF. CDR3 bases: TGTGCCAGCAGCCCTACCGGGACCCCAGGCAATGGGCAGTTCTTC.

This clonotype was seen many times. The chain employs TRBV7-2 and TRBJ2-1, with 7 bases aligning to TRBD2. Germline lookup yields CDR1 SGHTA and CDR2 FQGNSA. This CDR3 spans 16 amino acids. V was pared by 5 bases and J by 0 bases, with 7 bases of the junction left unmatched. In nucleotides, the CDR3 is TGTGCCAGCAGCCGGACTAGTGCTACCTCCTACAATGAGCAGTTCTTC. Encoded protein: CASSRTSATSYNEQFF.

This chain joins TRBV20-1 and TRBJ1-4; 8 bases match TRBD1. The germline V gene encodes CDR1 DFQATT and CDR2 SNEGSKA (reference sequence). This CDR3 contains 13 residues. The ends lost 3 bases at V and 7 bases at J; junction bases unmatched: 4. CDR3 DNA sequence: TGCAGTGCTAGCCAGGGGGCCGGTGAAAAACTGTTTTTT. This encodes CSASQGAGEKLFF.

A remark on this clonotype: Possible read error: a much larger clone is one base away. The V and J genes are TRBV3-1 and TRBJ2-7; D is unclear. V was clipped by 1 base and J by 6 bases, with 13 bases between them. Looked up from germline, CDR1 is LGHDT and CDR2 is YNNKEL (reference sequence). The CDR3 sequence is 14 residues long. Here the CDR3 reads CASSQGNRPIEQYF. Written as DNA, the CDR3 is TGTGCCAGCAGCCAAGGTAACAGACCAATCGAGCAGTACTTC.

This clonotype was seen repeatedly, ten times or more. This sequence joins TRBV7-2 and TRBJ1-4; TRBD1 matches at 7 bases. Germline V lookup: CDR1 SGHTA, CDR2 FQGNSA. The junction had 1 base not matched to a gene; V was cut back by 2 bases and J by 4 bases. This CDR3 contains 14 residues. CDR3 loop: CASSLRQGNEKLFF. The DNA for the CDR3 is TGTGCCAGCAGCTTAAGACAGGGTAATGAAAAACTGTTTTTT.

V and J are TRBV29-1 and TRBJ1-1; the match to TRBD1 covers 8 bases. The CDR3 spans 12 residues. The germline V gene has CDR1 SQVTM and CDR2 ANQGSEA. Trimming cost V 5 bases and J 5 bases; bases outside gene matches: 4. CDR3 region: CSVRQGRTEAFF. The CDR3 bases are TGCAGCGTTAGACAGGGGAGGACTGAAGCTTTCTTT.

This clonotype was found many times. V and J are TRBV30 and TRBJ2-5; D may be TRBD1 or TRBD2 (5 bases each). V shed 1 base and J shed 4 bases, with 10 bases lying between them. Germline V gives CDR1 GTSNPN, CDR2 SVGIG (reference sequence). This CDR3 is built from 13 residues. CDR3 sequence reads: CAWSEPGPETQYF. CDR3 coding DNA: TGTGCCTGGAGTGAGCCGGGACCAGAGACCCAGTACTTC.

The chain carries TRBV12-3 or TRBV12-4 and TRBJ1-6, with D perhaps matching TRBD1 (5 bases). The CDR3 runs 14 residues. V was clipped by 7 bases and J by 9 bases, with 16 bases between them. CDR3 residues: CASNSRGGASPLHF. CDR3 sequence (DNA): TGTGCCAGCAATAGCCGCGGGGGTGCTTCACCCCTCCACTTT.

About this clonotype itself: One end of the junction does not line up with germline, which may come from a read error. The chain joins TRBV19 to TRBJ2-1; D could derive from TRBD1 or TRBD2 (6 bases each). CDR3 size: 15 residues. Per germline, CDR1 LNHDA and CDR2 SQIVND (reference sequence). The CDR3 loop is CASSIAGGAYDEQFF. The CDR3 coding sequence is TGTGCCAGTAGTATAGCCGGGGGCGCCTACGATGAGCAGTTCTTC.

This clonotype was recorded a few times. This chain connects TRBV7-2 to TRBJ2-7; D is ambiguous. CDR1 and CDR2 from the germline V gene are SGHTA and FQGNSA. Trimming removed 5 bases from V and 5 bases from J, with 16 bases in between. This CDR3 has 14 residues. The CDR3 protein is CASSPRTYSHEQYF. Here the CDR3 DNA reads TGTGCCAGCAGCCCCCGTACCTATTCCCACGAGCAGTACTTC.

This clonotype was observed at least ten times. The gene calls are TRBV4-3 and TRBJ1-4; a weak D match, TRBD1 (6 bases). Trimming cost V 3 bases and J 1 base, with 9 bases left between them. Looked up from germline, CDR1 is LGHNA and CDR2 is YSLEER. The CDR3 loop spans 15 amino acids. CDR3 residues: CASSQSDRTNEKLFF. CDR3 sequence (DNA): TGCGCCAGCAGCCAGTCGGACAGAACTAATGAAAAACTGTTTTTT.

In DNA, the CDR3 is TGCGCCAGCAGCCAAGAGATCCAGGCTGGCGAGCAGTACTTC. As protein: CASSQEIQAGEQYF. The genes are TRBV4-1 and TRBJ2-5, with D unclear. The J call is uncertain, as TRBJ2-7 better fits the DNA end. The CDR3 runs 14 residues. The germline CDR1 and CDR2 sequences are MGHRA and YSYEKL.

This clonotype came up many times. The rearrangement uses TRBV9 and TRBJ2-3, with TRBD2 identical over 7 bases. The trim removed 3 bases at V and 0 bases at J, leaving 4 bases unmatched. The CDR3 contains 15 residues. CDR1 and CDR2 (germline): SGDLS, YYNGEE. DNA of the CDR3: TGTGCCAGCAGCGAGGGACTAACTAGCACAGATACGCAGTATTTT. Translated: CASSEGLTSTDTQYF.